This passage covers 5 T cell receptor beta chains from one sample sequenced in a study of T cells in Graves' hyperthyroidism and ophthalmopathy. RNA transcripts provided the source from which TCR beta CDR3 regions were amplified. The study used the HTBI primer set for a first-round RT-PCR of the TCR CDR3. TCRdb used MiXCR to reprocess the multiplex PCR reads, holding one entry per CDR3 protein. The sample shows about 420,000 distinct CDR3 sequences, about a sixth of them seen only once. Sample: blood. All receptors derive from a woman between 18 and 30 years old with Graves' hyperthyroidism.

For this clonotype: Possible read error: a much larger clone is one base away. The rearrangement links TRBV12-3 or TRBV12-4 to TRBJ2-5, with TRBD2 matching 7 bases. This CDR3 is 16 amino acids long. The J segment lost 5 bases and the V segment lost 8 bases, leaving 17 bases of the junction unmatched. CDR3 nucleotide sequence: TGTGCCAGCTCCCCGGGGGGTCTAGGGAGCCGGGAGACCCAGTACTTC. Translation: CASSPGGLGSRETQYF.

The gene calls are TRBV7-9 and TRBJ1-6, with D maybe TRBD1 (6 bases). The CDR3 consists of 15 residues. CDR1 is SEHNR, CDR2 FQNEAQ, per germline (reference sequence). V shed 10 bases and J shed 10 bases, with 23 bases lying between them. DNA for the CDR3: TGTGCCACCAAACGCCTCAGGGGAGTAGGCTCACCCCTCCACTTT. Translation gives CATKRLRGVGSPLHF.

Concerning this clonotype: The junction shows a germline mismatch at one end, possibly a read error. CDR3 sequence (DNA): TGTGCCACCAGTGACCCCGGGAGGAACTATGGCTACGCCTTC. Amino acid sequence: CATSDPGRNYGYAF. The gene calls are TRBV24-1 and TRBJ1-2; D call uncertain. Germline CDR1 reads KGHDR; CDR2 reads SFDVKD. The CDR3 spans 14 residues.

This clonotype was detected ten times or more. V and J are TRBV28 and TRBJ2-3, with 10 bases lining up with TRBD2. The V and J ends lost 5 bases and 6 bases, in that order; junction bases with no gene match: 17. The CDR3 length is 18 residues. Germline CDR1 and CDR2: MDHEN and SYDVKM. The CDR3 nucleotides read TGTGCCAGCAGTGATAGGACTAGCGGAAATACCCGAGTGGATACGCAGTATTTT. Its translation is CASSDRTSGNTRVDTQYF.

This clonotype was counted ten times or more. The chain carries TRBV6-1 and TRBJ2-1; 9 positions agree with TRBD2. CDR1 is MNHNS and CDR2 is SASEGT in the germline V gene. The CDR3 sequence is 17 residues long. J gave up 4 bases and V 6 bases, and 13 bases lay outside the gene matches. Written as DNA, the CDR3 is TGTGCCAGCAGCCTCTTTTTAGCGGGAGATCCTTACAATGAGCAGTTCTTC. Its protein is CASSLFLAGDPYNEQFF.